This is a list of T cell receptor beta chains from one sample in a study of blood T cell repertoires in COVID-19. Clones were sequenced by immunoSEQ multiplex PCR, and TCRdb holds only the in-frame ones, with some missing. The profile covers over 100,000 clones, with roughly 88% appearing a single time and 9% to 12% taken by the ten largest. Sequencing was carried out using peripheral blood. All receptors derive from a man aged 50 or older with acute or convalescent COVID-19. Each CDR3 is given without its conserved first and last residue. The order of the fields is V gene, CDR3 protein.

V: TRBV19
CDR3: ASSIEGDTEAF

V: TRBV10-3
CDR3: AISESEGQGNYGYT

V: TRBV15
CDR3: ATSRPTGNRAYEQY

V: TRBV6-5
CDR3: ASSMGQGFETQY

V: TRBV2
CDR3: ASRGRDRDRGGEQY

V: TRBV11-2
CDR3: ASSLGLGYEQF

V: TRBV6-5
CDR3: ASSSLGGYEKLF

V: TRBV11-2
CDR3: ASSLDQPGLGEQY

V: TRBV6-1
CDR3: ASSEAYYYEQY

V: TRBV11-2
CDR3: ASSLGSGWNNSPLH

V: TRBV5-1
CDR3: ASSSGQLGYT

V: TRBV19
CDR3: ASSIGLAGQTYNEQF

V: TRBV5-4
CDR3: ASSSWGAASSYNEQF

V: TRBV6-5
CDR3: ASGQTQIYEQY

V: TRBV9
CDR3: ASSYWTGRGYT

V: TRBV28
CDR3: ASSFDRGIFQPQH

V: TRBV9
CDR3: ASSVGRGANEQF

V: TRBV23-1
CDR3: ASSQSTDRSGVGAF

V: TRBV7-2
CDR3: ASSLFFLEREIGNEQF

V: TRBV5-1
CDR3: ASSLRTEYEQY

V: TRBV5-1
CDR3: ASSFSRVLNTEAF

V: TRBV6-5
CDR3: ASSYADRGLRGYT